The rows below give T cell receptor beta chains drawn from one sample of a study of blood T cell repertoires in COVID-19. The repertoire was sequenced with immunoSEQ multiplex PCR; TCRdb's copy has only in-frame clones and lacks some. The data show around 9,800 clones, with 70% to 90% seen just once and about a quarter held by the top ten. Sample: peripheral blood. The receptors were sampled from a man aged 30 to 39 with active or convalescent COVID-19. Both conserved end residues are part of each CDR3. Fields, in order: V gene, J gene, D gene, clone size, CDR3 DNA, CDR3 protein. D genes are given only for firm matches. Size values are once, few and many counts, or a class for expanded clones, and some rows have none.

V: TRBV11-2; J: TRBJ1-4; D: -; size: once; DNA: TGTGCCAGCAGCTTTGCCAGGGGCGTCAGCGGCAGGCTCAATGAAAAACTGTTTTTT; CDR3: CASSFARGVSGRLNEKLFF
V: TRBV27; J: TRBJ1-2; D: -; size: once; DNA: TGTGCCAGCAGTTTATTGGCGGGGAACTATGGCTACACCTTC; CDR3: CASSLLAGNYGYTF
V: TRBV7-9; J: TRBJ2-5; D: TRBD2; size: -; DNA: TGTGCCAGCAGCTCCCCATTGGCGGGGGGGCCGGGTTGGGAGACCCAGTACTTC; CDR3: CASSSPLAGGPGWETQYF
V: TRBV7-9; J: TRBJ2-5; D: -; size: once; DNA: TGTGCCAGCAGCTTAAGGACAGCTTACCAAGAGACCCAGTACTTC; CDR3: CASSLRTAYQETQYF
V: TRBV11-1; J: TRBJ1-2; D: TRBD1; size: -; DNA: TGTGCCAGCAGCGCCAGGGACAGGGAGGGTGGCTACACCTTC; CDR3: CASSARDREGGYTF
V: TRBV30; J: TRBJ1-1; D: -; size: -; DNA: TGTGCCTGGAGTGTAACGGGGGGGGACACTGAAGCTTTCTTT; CDR3: CAWSVTGGDTEAFF
V: TRBV28; J: TRBJ1-4; D: -; size: -; DNA: TGTGCCGAGACAGAGACTCTGGGTGAAAAACTGTTTTTT; CDR3: CAETETLGEKLFF
V: TRBV4-1; J: TRBJ2-7; D: TRBD2; size: -; DNA: TGCGCCAGCAGCCAGACCCAGCGGGGGGGCCGGAACGAGCAGTACTTC; CDR3: CASSQTQRGGRNEQYF
V: TRBV2; J: TRBJ2-3; D: TRBD2; size: once; DNA: TGTGCCAGCAGCGCCGGGACTAGCGTTTCCTTAGCAGATACGCAGTATTTT; CDR3: CASSAGTSVSLADTQYF
V: TRBV12-2; J: TRBJ1-3; D: -; size: -; DNA: TGTGCAAGTCGCTTAGTTCATGCAGCGTCTGGAAACACCATATATTTT; CDR3: CASRLVHAASGNTIYF
V: TRBV5-5; J: TRBJ2-5; D: TRBD2; size: -; DNA: TGTGCCAGCAGCCCGGGGGGTGGTCAAGAGACCCAGTACTTC; CDR3: CASSPGGGQETQYF
V: TRBV30; J: TRBJ1-2; D: -; size: once; DNA: TGTGCCTGGAGTGTTCGGGGGGCGCGGAATGGCTACACCTTC; CDR3: CAWSVRGARNGYTF
V: TRBV4-2; J: TRBJ2-1; D: TRBD2; size: once; DNA: TGTGCCAGCAGCCAAAGCGGGGGGACCTACAATGAGCAGTTCTTC; CDR3: CASSQSGGTYNEQFF
V: TRBV6-5; J: TRBJ2-5; D: -; size: -; DNA: TGTGCCAGCAGTTACCGAAGCGAGACCCAGTACTTC; CDR3: CASSYRSETQYF
V: TRBV19; J: TRBJ2-2; D: TRBD2; size: -; DNA: TGTGCCAGTAGTCTGGGAGGGCGCCGGAACACCGGGGAGCTGTTTTTT; CDR3: CASSLGGRRNTGELFF
V: TRBV6-6; J: TRBJ2-3; D: -; size: -; DNA: TGTGCCAGCAGTTACGCCAACCTAGCGGATACGCAGTATTTT; CDR3: CASSYANLADTQYF
V: TRBV27; J: TRBJ2-7; D: -; size: -; DNA: TGTGCCAGCAGTTCCCACACCCGACAGTATTACGAGCAGTACTTC; CDR3: CASSSHTRQYYEQYF
V: TRBV7-9; J: TRBJ1-1; D: -; size: -; DNA: TGTGCCAGCAGCCCCGAGTTTAGGAACACTGAAGCTTTCTTT; CDR3: CASSPEFRNTEAFF
V: TRBV7-5; J: TRBJ1-4; D: -; size: -; DNA: TGTGTCAGAAGCGTCCCCCGGGGGGGTGAAAAACTGTTTTTT; CDR3: CVRSVPRGGEKLFF
V: TRBV29-1; J: TRBJ1-5; D: -; size: -; DNA: TGCAGCGTGGCTGGAGATAGCAATCAGCCCCAGCATTTT; CDR3: CSVAGDSNQPQHF
V: TRBV30; J: TRBJ2-7; D: TRBD1; size: -; DNA: TGTGCCTGGAGCCCTCCCCTGGGGACAGCCTACGAGCAGTACTTC; CDR3: CAWSPPLGTAYEQYF
V: TRBV5-1; J: TRBJ2-7; D: TRBD1; size: few; DNA: TGCGCCAGCAGGTCCGACAGGGGGCTCTCCTACGAGCAGTACTTC; CDR3: CASRSDRGLSYEQYF
V: TRBV4-1; J: TRBJ1-1; D: -; size: -; DNA: TGCGCCAGCAGCCAAGCTACAGGGCTGAACACTGAAGCTTTCTTT; CDR3: CASSQATGLNTEAFF
V: TRBV6-5; J: TRBJ2-1; D: -; size: -; DNA: TGTGCCAGCAACGACCTCCCCAGCGGCTACAATGAGCAGTTCTTC; CDR3: CASNDLPSGYNEQFF
V: TRBV5-4; J: TRBJ2-5; D: -; size: -; DNA: TGTGCCAGCAGCTCGCAAGAGACCCAGTACTTC; CDR3: CASSSQETQYF